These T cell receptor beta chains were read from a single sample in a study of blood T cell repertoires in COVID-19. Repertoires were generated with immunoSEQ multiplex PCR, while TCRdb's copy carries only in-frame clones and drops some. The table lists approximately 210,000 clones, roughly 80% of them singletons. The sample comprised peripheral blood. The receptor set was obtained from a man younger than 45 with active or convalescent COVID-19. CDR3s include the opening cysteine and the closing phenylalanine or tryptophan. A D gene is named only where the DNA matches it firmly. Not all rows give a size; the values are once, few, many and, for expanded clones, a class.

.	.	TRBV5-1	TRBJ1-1	CASSVGGRTEAFF	TGCGCCAGCTCGGTCGGAGGAAGAACTGAAGCTTTCTTT
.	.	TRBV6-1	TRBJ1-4	CASSDGTTSEKLFF	TGTGCCAGCAGTGACGGGACAACAAGCGAAAAACTGTTTTTT
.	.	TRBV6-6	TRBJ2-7	CASRNQGTEQYF	TGTGCCAGCAGAAATCAGGGGACCGAGCAGTACTTC
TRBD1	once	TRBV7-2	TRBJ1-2	CASSRGGQGKDGYTF	TGTGCCAGCAGCAGAGGGGGACAGGGGAAGGATGGCTACACCTTC
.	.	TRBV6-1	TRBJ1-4	CASSASPSGGRKEKLFF	TGTGCCAGCAGTGCGAGTCCTTCCGGGGGTCGGAAGGAAAAACTGTTTTTT
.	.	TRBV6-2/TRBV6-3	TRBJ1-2	CASSYHIASGLVAYGYTF	TGTGCCAGCAGTTACCACATCGCATCAGGGCTGGTGGCCTATGGCTACACCTTC
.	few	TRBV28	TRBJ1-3	CASTRGGYSGNTIYF	TGTGCCAGCACCCGGGGGGGGTACTCTGGAAACACCATATATTTT
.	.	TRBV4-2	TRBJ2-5	CASSQAPNGRGVKTQYF	TGTGCCAGCAGCCAAGCCCCCAATGGTCGAGGAGTTAAGACCCAGTACTTC
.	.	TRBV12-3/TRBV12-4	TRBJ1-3	CASTLEGGNTIYF	TGTGCCAGCACCTTGGAGGGGGGAAACACCATATATTTT
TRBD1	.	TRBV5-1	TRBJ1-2	CASSFARTGINYGYTF	TGCGCCAGCAGCTTCGCCCGGACAGGGATTAACTATGGCTACACCTTC
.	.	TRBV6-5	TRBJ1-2	CASNTAGQVYGYTF	TGTGCCAGCAATACCGCGGGGCAAGTTTATGGCTACACCTTC
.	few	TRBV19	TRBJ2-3	CASSPSGPITDTQYF	TGTGCCAGTAGCCCGAGCGGGCCCATCACAGATACGCAGTATTTT
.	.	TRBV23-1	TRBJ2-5	CASSPPRFRVQETQYF	TGCGCCAGCAGTCCCCCCCGATTCAGGGTCCAAGAGACCCAGTACTTC
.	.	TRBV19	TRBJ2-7	CATSWGGGLSPYEQYF	TGTGCCACCTCCTGGGGAGGCGGATTAAGCCCCTACGAGCAGTACTTC
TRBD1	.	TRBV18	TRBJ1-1	CASSLDRVGAFF	TGTGCCAGCTCACTGGACAGGGTAGGGGCTTTCTTT
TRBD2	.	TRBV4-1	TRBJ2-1	CASSRDPGLAGVSSYNEQFF	TGCGCCAGCAGCCGAGACCCGGGACTAGCGGGGGTAAGCTCCTACAATGAGCAGTTCTTC
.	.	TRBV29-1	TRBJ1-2	CSAMGETTGYGYTF	TGCAGCGCCATGGGAGAGACCACGGGCTATGGCTACACCTTC
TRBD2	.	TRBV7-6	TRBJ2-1	CASSPTSGGRYNEQFF	TGTGCCAGCAGCCCGACTAGCGGGGGTCGCTACAATGAGCAGTTCTTC
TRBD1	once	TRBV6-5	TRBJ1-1	CASSYRDRNTEAFF	TGTGCCAGCAGTTACCGGGACAGGAACACTGAAGCTTTCTTT
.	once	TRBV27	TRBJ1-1	CASSFRPRRETFF	TGTGCCAGCAGTTTCCGGCCCCGGAGGGAGACTTTCTTT
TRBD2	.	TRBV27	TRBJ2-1	CASSSGGRYNEQFF	TGTGCCAGCAGTTCGGGAGGACGCTACAATGAGCAGTTCTTC
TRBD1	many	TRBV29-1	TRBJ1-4	CSPRTGGKEKLFF	TGCAGCCCCCGGACAGGGGGCAAGGAAAAACTGTTTTTT
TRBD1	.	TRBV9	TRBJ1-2	CASSVGGTGGRYGYTF	TGTGCCAGCAGCGTAGGTGGGACAGGCGGGCGCTATGGCTACACCTTC